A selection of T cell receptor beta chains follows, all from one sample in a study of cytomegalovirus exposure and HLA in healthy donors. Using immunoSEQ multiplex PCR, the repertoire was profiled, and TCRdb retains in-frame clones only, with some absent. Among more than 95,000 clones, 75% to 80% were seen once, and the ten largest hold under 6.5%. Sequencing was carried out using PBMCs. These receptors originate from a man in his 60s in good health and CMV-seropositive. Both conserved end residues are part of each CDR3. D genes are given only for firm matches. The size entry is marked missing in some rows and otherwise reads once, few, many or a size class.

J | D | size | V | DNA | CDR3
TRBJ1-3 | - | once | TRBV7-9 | TGTGCCAGCAGCCCGGGGGGGCAGACCATCTCTGGAAACACCATATATTTT | CASSPGGQTISGNTIYF
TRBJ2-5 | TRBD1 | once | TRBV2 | TGTGCCAGCAGTGAAGAGGGGACAGGGTGGCAGACCCAGTACTTC | CASSEEGTGWQTQYF
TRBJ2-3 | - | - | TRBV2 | TGTGCCAGCAGTGATCAGGACTGGAATACGCAGTATTTT | CASSDQDWNTQYF
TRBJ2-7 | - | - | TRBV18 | TGTGCCAGCTCACCTCGGACACCTCTCTACGAGCAGTACTTC | CASSPRTPLYEQYF
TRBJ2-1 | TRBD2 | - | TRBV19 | TGTGCCAGTAGTGCCTTAGCGGGGGTCCCGGGTGAGCAGTTCTTC | CASSALAGVPGEQFF
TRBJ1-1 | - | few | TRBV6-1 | TGTGCCAGCAGCCTAGGGGTAACTGAAGCTTTCTTT | CASSLGVTEAFF
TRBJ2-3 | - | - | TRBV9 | TGTGCCAGCAGCGTCCTCGCCCAGGGGAGCACAGATACGCAGTATTTT | CASSVLAQGSTDTQYF
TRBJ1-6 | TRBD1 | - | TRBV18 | TGTGCCAGCTCACCAATGTCGACAGGGGGCCGAGGATCACCCCTCCACTTT | CASSPMSTGGRGSPLHF
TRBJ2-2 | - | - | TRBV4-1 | TGCGCCAGCAGCCAAGATTACCCTGAAGGGGCGCTAACCGGGGAGCTGTTTTTT | CASSQDYPEGALTGELFF
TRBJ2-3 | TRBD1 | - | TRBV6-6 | TGTGCCAGCAGCTTGACAGGGAATTTCATAGATACGCAGTATTTT | CASSLTGNFIDTQYF
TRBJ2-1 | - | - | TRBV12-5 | TGTGCTAGTGGTTTGGTACACGAGCAGTTCTTC | CASGLVHEQFF
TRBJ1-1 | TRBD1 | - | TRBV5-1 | TGCGCCAGCAGCGCGGGATCAGGGGGGAACACTGAAGCTTTCTTT | CASSAGSGGNTEAFF
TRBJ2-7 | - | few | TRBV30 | TGTGCCTGGAAGCCGAGGTCTCCCCTCACCTACGAGCAGTACTTC | CAWKPRSPLTYEQYF
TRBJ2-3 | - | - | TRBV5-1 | TGCGCCAGCAGTGGCAGGGGTTGGGATACGCAGTATTTT | CASSGRGWDTQYF
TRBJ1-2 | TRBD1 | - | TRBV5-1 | TGCGCCAGCAGCTTGGAGACAGGGACGGATGGCTACACCTTC | CASSLETGTDGYTF
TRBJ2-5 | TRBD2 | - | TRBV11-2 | TGTGCCAGCAGCTTAGGTGGCAGGGCGGGGGAAGAGACCCAGTACTTC | CASSLGGRAGEETQYF
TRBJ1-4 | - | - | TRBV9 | TGTGCCAGCAGCGTAGGGCAGGGGACCGCTAATGAAAAACTGTTTTTT | CASSVGQGTANEKLFF
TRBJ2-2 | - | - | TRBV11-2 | TGTGCCAGCAGCTTAGAGTGGGGCCCTACCGGGGAGCTGTTTTTT | CASSLEWGPTGELFF
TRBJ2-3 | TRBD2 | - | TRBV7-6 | TGTGCCAGCAGCTGGAGCGGGGGGTGGGCAGATACGCAGTATTTT | CASSWSGGWADTQYF
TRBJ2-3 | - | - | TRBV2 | TGTGCCAGCCAGGTGGATACGCAGTATTTT | CASQVDTQYF
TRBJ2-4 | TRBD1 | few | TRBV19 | TGTGCCAGTAGTATAGGACAGGGGGGCAAGGCCAAAAACATTCAGTACTTC | CASSIGQGGKAKNIQYF
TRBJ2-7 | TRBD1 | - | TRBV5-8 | TGTGCCAGCAGCTTGGGACAGGGGCGATACGAGCAGTACTTC | CASSLGQGRYEQYF
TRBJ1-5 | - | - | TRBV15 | TGTGCCACCAGCAGAGATTTCCTGGGGCGTCAGCCCCAGCATTTT | CATSRDFLGRQPQHF
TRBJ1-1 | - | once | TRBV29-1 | TGCAGCGTCCGGGGCTGGGGGGGGGAGAGGACTGAAGCTTTCTTT | CSVRGWGGERTEAFF
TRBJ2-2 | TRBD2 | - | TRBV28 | TGTGCCAGCAGTTTCCTAGCGGGGCTGAACACCGGGGAGCTGTTTTTT | CASSFLAGLNTGELFF
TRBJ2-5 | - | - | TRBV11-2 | TGTGCCAGCAGCCCAGGGTCCGAGACCCAGTACTTC | CASSPGSETQYF
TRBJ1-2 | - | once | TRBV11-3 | TGTGCCAGCAGCTTAGATATGGTAGGGGCCGCGACCAACTATGGCTACACCTTC | CASSLDMVGAATNYGYTF